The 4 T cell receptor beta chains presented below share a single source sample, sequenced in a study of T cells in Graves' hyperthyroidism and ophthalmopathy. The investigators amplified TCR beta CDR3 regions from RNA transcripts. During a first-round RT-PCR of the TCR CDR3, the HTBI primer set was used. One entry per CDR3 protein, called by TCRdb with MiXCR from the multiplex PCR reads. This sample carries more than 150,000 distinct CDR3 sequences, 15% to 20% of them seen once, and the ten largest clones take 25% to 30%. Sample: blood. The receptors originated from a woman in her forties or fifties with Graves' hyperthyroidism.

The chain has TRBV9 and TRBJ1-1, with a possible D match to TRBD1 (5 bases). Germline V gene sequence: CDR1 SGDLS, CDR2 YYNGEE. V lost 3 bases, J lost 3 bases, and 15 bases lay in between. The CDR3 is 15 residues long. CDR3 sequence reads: CASSASTVVDTEAFF. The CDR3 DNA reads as TGTGCCAGCAGCGCCTCGACAGTAGTGGACACTGAAGCTTTCTTT.

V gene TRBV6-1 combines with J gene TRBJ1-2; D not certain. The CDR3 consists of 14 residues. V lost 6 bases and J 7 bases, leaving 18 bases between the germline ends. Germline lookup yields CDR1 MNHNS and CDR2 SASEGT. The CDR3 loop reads CASRRMSGDCGYTF. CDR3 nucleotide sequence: TGTGCCAGCAGAAGGATGTCCGGAGACTGTGGCTACACCTTC.

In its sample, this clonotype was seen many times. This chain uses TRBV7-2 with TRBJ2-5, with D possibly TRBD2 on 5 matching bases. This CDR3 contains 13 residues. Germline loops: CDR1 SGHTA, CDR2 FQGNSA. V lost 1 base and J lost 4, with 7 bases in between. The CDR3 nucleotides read TGTGCCAGCAGCTTAGAGCGGCTAGAGACCCAGTACTTC. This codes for CASSLERLETQYF.

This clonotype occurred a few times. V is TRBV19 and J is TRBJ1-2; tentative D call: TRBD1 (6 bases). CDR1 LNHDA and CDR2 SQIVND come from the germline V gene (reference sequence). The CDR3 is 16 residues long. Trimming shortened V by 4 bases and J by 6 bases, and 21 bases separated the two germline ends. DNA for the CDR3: TGTGCCAGTAGTACAGGGGAGGGGGACATTTCCGATGGCTACACCTTC. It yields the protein CASSTGEGDISDGYTF.